These 20 T cell receptor beta chains originate from one sample sequenced in a study of a mutant IDH1 vaccine in newly diagnosed glioma. The sample's time point: week 11, during vaccination. Every vaccination contained 300 ug of the mutant IDH1 20-mer peptide and was paired with topical imiquimod. For these receptors, no antigen is known. Here immunoSEQ multiplex PCR was the method, and the copy in TCRdb shows in-frame clones only, minus some. The sample consists of some 120,000 clones, 80% of them appearing once. This sample comprised PBMCs, obtained from a glioma patient whose treatment included an IDH1 peptide vaccine. The source of these receptors is a middle-aged man with glioma.

This clone was seen more than once but under ten times. V usage is TRBV28 and J usage is TRBJ1-1; maybe TRBD1 (6 bases). V shed 5 bases and J shed 1 base, with 14 bases lying between them. CDR3 length equals 15 residues. Germline V CDR1 and CDR2: MDHEN, SYDVKM. In DNA, the CDR3 is TGTGCCAGCAGTCCCCCGCAGGGGAGGAACACTGAAGCTTTCTTT. Translated: CASSPPQGRNTEAFF.

This chain links TRBV2 with TRBJ1-2; D not certain. CDR1 and CDR2 from the germline V gene are SNHLY and FYNNEI. CDR3 length: 12 residues. V was clipped by 5 bases and J by 2 bases, with 6 bases between them. CDR3 DNA: TGTGCCAGCAGTCGGGAGAACTATGGCTACACCTTC. It translates to CASSRENYGYTF.

This chain uses TRBV29-1 with TRBJ2-2, with TRBD1 identical over 9 bases. V was pared by 1 base and J by 4 bases, with 7 bases of the junction left unmatched. Per germline, CDR1 SQVTM and CDR2 ANQGSEA. This CDR3 is 16 amino acids long. The DNA of the CDR3 is TGCAGCGTTGAAGCTCCAGTGACAGGGGGCACCGGGGAGCTGTTTTTT. This translates into CSVEAPVTGGTGELFF.

The J gene is TRBJ2-2, the V gene TRBV7-8, with 13 positions matching TRBD2. The CDR3 consists of 18 residues. After removal of 1 base from V and 6 bases from J, the junction contained 8 bases not matched to a gene. Germline V gene data show CDR1 as SGHVS and CDR2 as FQNEAQ. The CDR3 loop reads CASSLDPTSGRAPGELFF. The CDR3 coding sequence is TGTGCCAGCAGCTTAGACCCCACTAGCGGGAGGGCCCCCGGGGAGCTGTTTTTT.

The rearrangement links TRBV27 to TRBJ2-5; TRBD2 matches at 8 bases. There are 13 residues in the CDR3. Looked up from germline, CDR1 is MNHEY and CDR2 is SMNVEV (reference sequence). V dropped 6 bases and J dropped 4; count of bases not matched to a gene: 4. CDR3 sequence: CASRAGVTETQYF. Here the CDR3 DNA reads TGTGCCAGCAGAGCGGGAGTAACAGAGACCCAGTACTTC.

The chain employs TRBV30 and TRBJ2-5, with TRBD2 as a possible D gene (6 bases). CDR1 GTSNPN and CDR2 SVGIG come from the germline V gene (reference sequence). V was shortened by 0 bases and J by 9 bases, with 8 bases between the two germline ends. This CDR3 is built from 11 residues. The CDR3 reads CAWSVGEAQYF. CDR3 DNA: TGTGCCTGGAGTGTGGGGGAGGCCCAGTACTTC.

As concerns this clone: One junction end does not reproduce the germline sequence, and a read error may be involved. The V call is TRBV7-7, the J call TRBJ2-1; D perhaps matches TRBD2 (5 bases). CDR3 length: 14 residues. Germline CDR1 SSHAT, CDR2 FNYEAQ (reference sequence). The CDR3 sequence is CASSLSGIGNEQFF. CDR3 in DNA: TGTGCTAGCAGCTTAAGCGGTATAGGCAATGAGCAGTTCTTC.

The V gene is TRBV19, the J gene TRBJ1-5, with D perhaps TRBD1 (5 bases). Germline V gives CDR1 LNHDA, CDR2 SQIVND (reference sequence). The CDR3 extends over 15 amino acids. Trimming removed 1 base from V and 3 bases from J, with 10 bases in between. The CDR3 loop is CASSIVPGPNQPQHF. CDR3 bases: TGTGCCAGTAGTATAGTCCCAGGGCCCAATCAGCCCCAGCATTTT.

The chain employs TRBV10-3 and TRBJ2-1; no clear D. V shed 4 bases and J shed 6 bases, with 16 bases lying between them. This CDR3 region has 15 residues. Germline CDR1 reads ENHRY; CDR2 reads SYGVKD. The CDR3 protein is CAISGSFQASNEQFF. The CDR3 DNA reads TGTGCCATCAGTGGCAGCTTCCAGGCTTCCAATGAGCAGTTCTTC.

The rearrangement uses TRBV6-4 and TRBJ2-1; D might be TRBD2 (5 bases). This CDR3 has 16 residues. Germline V CDR1 and CDR2: MRHNA, SNTAGT. V lost 1 base to trimming and J lost 0 bases, with 10 bases between them. The CDR3 protein is CASSDFGGGSYNEQFF. The DNA of the CDR3 is TGTGCCAGCAGTGACTTCGGCGGAGGCTCCTACAATGAGCAGTTCTTC.

V is TRBV7-2 and J is TRBJ2-3; D not resolved. In germline, CDR1 is SGHTA, CDR2 FQGNSA. V lost 3 bases, J lost 6 bases, and 7 bases lay in between. The CDR3 loop spans 12 amino acids. CDR3 DNA: TGTGCCAGCAGCTTGTTAAGTGATACGCAGTATTTT. This translates into CASSLLSDTQYF.

The gene calls are TRBV9 and TRBJ1-3, with D uncertain. V lost 4 bases and J lost 0, with 5 bases in between. The CDR3 covers 13 residues. Germline CDR1 and CDR2: SGDLS and YYNGEE. CDR3 sequence reads: CASSPGSGNTIYF. DNA for the CDR3: TGTGCCAGCAGCCCGGGCTCTGGAAACACCATATATTTT.

The chain carries TRBV27 and TRBJ1-1; D is ambiguous. Germline CDR1 MNHEY, CDR2 SMNVEV (reference sequence). Trimming shortened V by 1 base and J by 4 bases, and 10 bases separated the two germline ends. This CDR3 contains 14 residues. This CDR3 reads CASSLFRGFTEAFF. CDR3 DNA sequence: TGTGCCAGCAGTTTATTTCGGGGTTTCACTGAAGCTTTCTTT.

Here the CDR3 DNA reads TGCGCCAGCAGTGAGTGGAGGGGCTCCTACGAGCAGTACTTC. Its protein product is CASSEWRGSYEQYF. This chain joins TRBV10-1 and TRBJ2-7; the D gene is possibly TRBD2 (6 bases). CDR1 WNHNN and CDR2 SYGVQD come from the germline V gene (reference sequence). V lost 1 base, J lost 0 bases, and 7 bases lay in between. The CDR3 extends over 14 amino acids.

The V call is TRBV4-1, the J call TRBJ2-1; D gene unclear. Deletions cut 4 bases from V and 3 bases from J, with 10 bases between. From germline, CDR1 is MGHRA and CDR2 YSYEKL. This CDR3 has 14 amino acids. CDR3 amino acids: CASSLPKRYNEQFF. CDR3 nucleotide sequence: TGCGCCAGCAGCCTACCTAAACGCTACAATGAGCAGTTCTTC.

The chain carries TRBV7-9 and TRBJ2-7; a weak D match, TRBD2 (6 bases). This CDR3 spans 16 amino acids. CDR1 is SEHNR and CDR2 is FQNEAQ in the germline V gene (reference sequence). Trimming stripped 5 bases from V and 2 bases from J, with 19 bases between. The CDR3: CASSQGGAGTAYEQYF. The CDR3 DNA reads as TGTGCCAGCAGCCAGGGAGGAGCCGGAACGGCCTACGAGCAGTACTTC.

This chain links TRBV30 with TRBJ2-3; D is ambiguous. Looked up from germline, CDR1 is GTSNPN and CDR2 is SVGIG (reference sequence). V lost 0 bases and J lost 2, with 12 bases in between. The CDR3 is 15 residues long. The CDR3, as DNA: TGTGCCTGGAGTGTACTAACTCCTCCCACAGATACGCAGTATTTT. Residues: CAWSVLTPPTDTQYF.

This clone was seen just once. CDR3 coding DNA: TGTGCCAGCAGCTGGAACAGGGCGAACGGAGCTCAGCCCCAGCATTTT. Protein product: CASSWNRANGAQPQHF. The chain employs TRBV5-6 and TRBJ1-5, with a possible D match to TRBD1 (6 bases). CDR1 and CDR2 (germline): SGHDT, YYEEEE. With 3 bases removed from V and 6 bases from J, the gap between germline ends came to 19 bases. This CDR3 is built from 16 residues. Full variable domain (remainder filled in from reference TRBV5-6 and TRBJ1-5): DAGVTQSPTHLIKTRGQQVTLRCSPKSGHDTVSWYQQALGQGPQFIFQYYEEEERQRGNFPDRFSGHQFPNYSSELNVNALLLGDSALYLCASSWNRANGAQPQHFGDGTRLSIL.

The chain recombines TRBV7-2 with TRBJ2-7; TRBD2 matches at 10 bases. CDR3 size: 15 residues. Losses at the gene ends were 4 bases for V and 2 bases for J; bases not matched to a gene: 5. Germline V gene sequence: CDR1 SGHTA, CDR2 FQGNSA. The CDR3 region is CASSSSGLAPYEQYF. The CDR3 bases are TGTGCCAGCAGCTCCTCGGGACTAGCGCCCTACGAGCAGTACTTC.

The gene calls are TRBV19 and TRBJ1-1, with 7 bases matching TRBD1. Germline V gene lookup returns CDR1 LNHDA and CDR2 SQIVND (reference sequence). V shed 3 bases, J shed 4 bases, and the junction held 26 bases outside the gene matches. The CDR3 loop spans 21 amino acids. This CDR3 is CASSIRTGQIGEGFGGTEAFF. The CDR3 region has the DNA TGTGCCAGTAGTATTAGAACGGGACAGATAGGAGAAGGATTTGGAGGCACTGAAGCTTTCTTT.